The clone carrying this TCR beta chain appeared a single time. V shed 1 base and J shed 8 bases, with 11 bases lying between them. This CDR3 region has 12 residues. Germline CDR1 is SQVTM and CDR2 is ANQGSEA. The record originates from a study of blood T cell repertoires in COVID-19. TCRdb's table, derived via immunoSEQ multiplex PCR, lists solely in-frame clones and lacks some. The data contain tens of thousands of clones, just under 85% of them singletons. This clonotype was obtained from a man between 65 and 85 years old with acute or convalescent COVID-19. V is TRBV29-1 and J is TRBJ1-2, with D hard to call. The sequencing sample was made of peripheral blood. CDR3 sequence reads: CSVEGAEPGYTF. Written as DNA, the CDR3 is TGCAGCGTTGAAGGTGCCGAGCCCGGCTACACCTTC.